This TCR beta chain comes out of a study of early stage breast cancer tumors. Points from the study as a whole: Commonly generated sequences made up most enriched TCRB sequences shared between patients. Chain pairing and CD4, CD8 or FOXP3 expression were not captured. Compared with adjacent normal breast tissue, tumors showed 2.5 to 3-fold greater T cell density and higher clonality.

Each sample had two DNA replicates, roughly 0.48 ug blood or roughly 1.4 ug tissue. Assay used: immunoSEQ multiplex PCR; TCRdb lists only in-frame clones, some missing. Of 27,000 or so clones listed, about four fifths are singletons. About this clone itself: Its matching antigen is unknown.

This CDR3 is 19 amino acids long. Trimming stripped 5 bases from V and 0 bases from J, with 20 bases between. The germline V gene has CDR1 SGHAT and CDR2 FQNNGV. This chain connects TRBV11-2 to TRBJ2-6; D may be TRBD2 (6 bases). Sequencing was done on a sample of blood. This TCR came from a person in their fifties with breast cancer. The CDR3 sequence is CASSPLGQWGDSGANVLTF. Written as DNA, the CDR3 is TGTGCCAGCAGCCCCCTCGGGCAATGGGGGGACTCTGGGGCCAACGTCCTGACTTTC.